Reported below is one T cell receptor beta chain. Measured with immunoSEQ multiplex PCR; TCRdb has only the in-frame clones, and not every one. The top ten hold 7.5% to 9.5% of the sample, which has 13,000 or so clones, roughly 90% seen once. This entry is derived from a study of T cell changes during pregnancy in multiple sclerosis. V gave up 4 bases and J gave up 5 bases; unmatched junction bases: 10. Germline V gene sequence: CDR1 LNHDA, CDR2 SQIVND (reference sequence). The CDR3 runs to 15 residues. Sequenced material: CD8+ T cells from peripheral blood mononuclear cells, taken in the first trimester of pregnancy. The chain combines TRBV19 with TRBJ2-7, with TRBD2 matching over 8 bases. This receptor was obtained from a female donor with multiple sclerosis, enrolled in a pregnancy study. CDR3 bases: TGTGCCAGTAGTACCCGGGGGGGCATCGAGAACGAGCAGTACTTC. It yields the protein CASSTRGGIENEQYF.